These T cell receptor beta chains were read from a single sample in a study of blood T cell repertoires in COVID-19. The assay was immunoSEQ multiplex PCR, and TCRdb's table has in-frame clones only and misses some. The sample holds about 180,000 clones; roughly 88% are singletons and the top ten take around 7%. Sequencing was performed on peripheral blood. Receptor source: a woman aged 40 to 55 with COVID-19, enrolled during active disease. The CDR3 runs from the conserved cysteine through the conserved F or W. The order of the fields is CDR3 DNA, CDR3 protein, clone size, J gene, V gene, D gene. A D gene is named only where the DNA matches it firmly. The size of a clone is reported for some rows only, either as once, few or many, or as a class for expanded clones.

cdr3_nt: TGTGCCAGCCAAGACAGGGGGAACAAAAACATTCAGTACTTC
cdr3_aa: CASQDRGNKNIQYF
clone_size: NA
j_call: TRBJ2-4
v_call: TRBV6-5
d_call: TRBD1

cdr3_nt: TGTGCCAGCAGTGACGGACAGGGGGCCACCGGGGAGCTGTTTTTT
cdr3_aa: CASSDGQGATGELFF
clone_size: NA
j_call: TRBJ2-2
v_call: TRBV2
d_call: TRBD1

cdr3_nt: TGTGCCAGCAGCAGATCCGGGGGAGCCTACGAGCAGTACTTC
cdr3_aa: CASSRSGGAYEQYF
clone_size: once
j_call: TRBJ2-7
v_call: TRBV11-2
d_call: NA

cdr3_nt: TGTGCCAGCAGTTACTCCCTTGGCGGGGGGGCCGATCCCTCCTACAATGAGCAGTTCTTC
cdr3_aa: CASSYSLGGGADPSYNEQFF
clone_size: NA
j_call: TRBJ2-1
v_call: TRBV6-2/TRBV6-3
d_call: TRBD2

cdr3_nt: TGCGCCAGCAGCTTGGTGGCAGGGGTCCCCTTGAACACTGAAGCTTTCTTT
cdr3_aa: CASSLVAGVPLNTEAFF
clone_size: NA
j_call: TRBJ1-1
v_call: TRBV5-1
d_call: NA

cdr3_nt: TGCAGCGCCGGGGGGTTGGAGGGATCGTTAAGAGAGACCCAGTACTTC
cdr3_aa: CSAGGLEGSLRETQYF
clone_size: NA
j_call: TRBJ2-5
v_call: TRBV29-1
d_call: TRBD2

cdr3_nt: TGCGCCAGCAGCAGGGGACAGGGTGGCAATGAGCAGTTCTTC
cdr3_aa: CASSRGQGGNEQFF
clone_size: NA
j_call: TRBJ2-1
v_call: TRBV5-1
d_call: TRBD1

cdr3_nt: TGCGCCAGCAGTACAGGGTTGGGAAGGGACGAGCAGTACTTC
cdr3_aa: CASSTGLGRDEQYF
clone_size: NA
j_call: TRBJ2-7
v_call: TRBV5-1
d_call: NA

cdr3_nt: TGTGCCAGTAGTCCGAGGTCGGGCACTGAAGCTTTCTTT
cdr3_aa: CASSPRSGTEAFF
clone_size: few
j_call: TRBJ1-1
v_call: TRBV19
d_call: NA

cdr3_nt: TGTGCCAGCAGTTTACGACAGGCGGCTAACTATGGCTACACCTTC
cdr3_aa: CASSLRQAANYGYTF
clone_size: NA
j_call: TRBJ1-2
v_call: TRBV28
d_call: NA

cdr3_nt: TGTGCCAGCCTAAGCGGGGGGGGAGTAGCCAAAAACATTCAGTACTTC
cdr3_aa: CASLSGGGVAKNIQYF
clone_size: NA
j_call: TRBJ2-4
v_call: TRBV7-2
d_call: TRBD2